This TCR beta chain was profiled in a study of Ad26.COV2.S vaccination and SARS-CoV-2 variants. Overall study context: Participant was drawn from the COV1001 Ad26.COV2.S trial arm. Study-level points and caveats: A substantial breadth of spike-specific CD8+ and CD4+ T cell responses after vaccination has been reported.

Documented treatment: around 19 received Ad26.COV2.S at low or high dose, single or two shots; roughly 5 received placebo; per-sample allocation not given. Specimens were obtained on day 63 following the first vaccine or placebo injection. It was Wuhan-strain SARS-CoV-2 spike that the Ad26 vaccine vector expressed. Remarks on this clone: Its antigen is still unknown.

Repertoires were generated with immunoSEQ multiplex PCR, while TCRdb's copy carries only in-frame clones and drops some. This sample has some 270,000 clones, with 87% found just once. The CDR3 is made up of 15 amino acids. Trimming took off 3 bases at V and 4 bases at J, with 14 bases between the two ends. The germline V gene encodes CDR1 SGHVS and CDR2 FQNEAQ. The rearrangement links TRBV7-8 to TRBJ2-3; D may be TRBD2 (7 bases). Sequencing was performed on peripheral blood, taken in a trial of Ad26.COV2.S vaccine versus placebo. This clonotype originated in a person aged 18-60 years who received the Ad26.COV2.S COVID-19 vaccine or a placebo. CDR3 region: CASSLGGALSDTQYF. For the CDR3, the DNA is TGTGCCAGCAGCTTGGGGGGGGCACTATCAGATACGCAGTATTTT.